This T cell receptor (beta chain) was recovered during a study of regulatory T cells in long-lasting Graves disease. This clonotype was observed at least ten times. Library construction for TCR beta used iRepertoire HTBI primers and Arm-PCR of CDR3 regions. In the original processing: From all samples, identification returned 14 TRBJ and under 75 TRBV segments. TCRdb re-derived calls from the multiplex PCR reads in MiXCR, one entry per CDR3 protein. The V and J calls, along with clone size, are taken from TCRdb and not from the paper's own processing. The profile shows around 420,000 distinct CDR3 sequences, around 16% of them singletons. Time point given: newly diagnosed GD, antithyroid drugs for less than 3 months. RNA isolated from PBMCs was used to make the TCR library. From an endocrinology department in Xi'an, China, came the patients. Trimming at V came to 5 bases and at J to 7 bases, leaving 5 bases not matched to a gene. CDR1 and CDR2 (germline): SGHAT, FQNNGV. The CDR3 extends over 15 amino acids.

The source is a female donor with Graves disease. Source: peripheral blood mononuclear cells (PBMCs), taken at new diagnosis, from a patient treated with antithyroid drugs. This rearrangement joins TRBV11-2 to TRBJ2-1, with 13 bases aligning to TRBD2. The chain's CDR3 is CASSAGLAGSNEQFF. The DNA for the CDR3 is TGTGCCAGCAGCGCGGGACTAGCGGGAAGTAATGAGCAGTTCTTC.